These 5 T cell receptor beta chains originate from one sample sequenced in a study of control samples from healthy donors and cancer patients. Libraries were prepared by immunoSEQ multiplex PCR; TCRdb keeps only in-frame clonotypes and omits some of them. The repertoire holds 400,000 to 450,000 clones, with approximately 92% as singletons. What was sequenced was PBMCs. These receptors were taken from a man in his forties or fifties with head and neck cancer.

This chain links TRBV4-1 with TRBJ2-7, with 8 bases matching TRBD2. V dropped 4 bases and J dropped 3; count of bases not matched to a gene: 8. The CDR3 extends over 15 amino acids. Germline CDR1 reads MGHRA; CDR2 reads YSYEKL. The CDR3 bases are TGCGCCAGCAGCCCCCGGGAGGGGCCCTTCTACGAGCAGTACTTC. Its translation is CASSPREGPFYEQYF.

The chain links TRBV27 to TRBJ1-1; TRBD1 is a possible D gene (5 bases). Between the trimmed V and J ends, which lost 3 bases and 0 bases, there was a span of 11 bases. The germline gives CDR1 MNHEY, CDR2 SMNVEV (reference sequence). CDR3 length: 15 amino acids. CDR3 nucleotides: TGTGCCAGCAGTTTCGGACAAGGAATGAACACTGAAGCTTTCTTT. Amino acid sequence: CASSFGQGMNTEAFF.

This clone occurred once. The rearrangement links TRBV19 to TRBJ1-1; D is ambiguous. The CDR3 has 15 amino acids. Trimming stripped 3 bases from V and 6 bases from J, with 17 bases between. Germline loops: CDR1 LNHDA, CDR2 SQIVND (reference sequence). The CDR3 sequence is CASSMSREYWAEAFF. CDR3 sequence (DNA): TGTGCCAGTAGTATGTCCCGGGAGTATTGGGCTGAAGCTTTCTTT.

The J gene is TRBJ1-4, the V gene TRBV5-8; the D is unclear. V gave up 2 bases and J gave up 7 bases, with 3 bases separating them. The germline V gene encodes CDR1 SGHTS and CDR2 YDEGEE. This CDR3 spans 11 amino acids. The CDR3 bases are TGTGCCAGCAGCTTAGTTGAAAAACTGTTTTTT. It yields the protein CASSLVEKLFF.

Written as DNA, the CDR3 is TGCGCCAGCAAGGGACAAACAAACTACGAGCAGTACTTC. As protein: CASKGQTNYEQYF. The rearrangement joins TRBV5-1 to TRBJ2-7; a possible D gene is TRBD1 (6 bases). The germline V gene encodes CDR1 SGHRS and CDR2 YFSETQ. Trimming shortened V by 6 bases and J by 3 bases, and 13 bases separated the two germline ends. The CDR3 has 13 amino acids.